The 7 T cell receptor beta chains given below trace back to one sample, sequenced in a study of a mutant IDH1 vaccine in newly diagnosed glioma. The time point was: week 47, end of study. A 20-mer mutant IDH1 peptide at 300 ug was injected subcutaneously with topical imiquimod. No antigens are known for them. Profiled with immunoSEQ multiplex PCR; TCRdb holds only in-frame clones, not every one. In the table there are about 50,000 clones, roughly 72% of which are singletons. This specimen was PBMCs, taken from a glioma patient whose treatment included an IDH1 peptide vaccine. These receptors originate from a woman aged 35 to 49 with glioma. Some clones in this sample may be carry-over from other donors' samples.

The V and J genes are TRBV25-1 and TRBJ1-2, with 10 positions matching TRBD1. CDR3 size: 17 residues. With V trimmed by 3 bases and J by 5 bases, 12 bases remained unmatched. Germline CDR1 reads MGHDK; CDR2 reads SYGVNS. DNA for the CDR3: TGTGCCAGCAGTGACCCCTTTGACAGGGGGCTGGGGTATGGCTACACCTTC. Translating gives CASSDPFDRGLGYGYTF.

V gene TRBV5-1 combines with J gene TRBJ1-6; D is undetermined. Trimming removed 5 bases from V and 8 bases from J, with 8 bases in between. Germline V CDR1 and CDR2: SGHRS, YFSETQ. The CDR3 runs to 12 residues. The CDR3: CASRYGDSPLHF. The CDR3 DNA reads TGCGCCAGCAGGTATGGGGATTCACCCCTCCACTTT.

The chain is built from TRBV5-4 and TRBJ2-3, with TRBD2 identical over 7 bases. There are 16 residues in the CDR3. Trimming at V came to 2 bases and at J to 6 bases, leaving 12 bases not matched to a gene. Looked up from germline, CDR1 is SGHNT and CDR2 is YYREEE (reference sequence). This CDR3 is CASSFSPGGRRDTQYF. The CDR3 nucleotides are TGTGCCAGCAGCTTCTCCCCCGGGGGGAGGCGTGATACGCAGTATTTT. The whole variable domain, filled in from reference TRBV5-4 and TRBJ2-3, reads ETGVTQSPTHLIKTRGQQVTLRCSSQSGHNTVSWYQQALGQGPQFIFQYYREEENGRGNFPPRFSGLQFPNYSSELNVNALELDDSALYLCASSFSPGGRRDTQYFGPGTRLTVL.

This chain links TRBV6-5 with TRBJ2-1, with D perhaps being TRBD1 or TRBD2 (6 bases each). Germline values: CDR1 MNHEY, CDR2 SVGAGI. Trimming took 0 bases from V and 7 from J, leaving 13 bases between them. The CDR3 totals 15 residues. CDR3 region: CASSYSGGLINEQFF. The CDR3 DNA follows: TGTGCCAGCAGTTACTCGGGGGGCTTGATTAATGAGCAGTTCTTC.

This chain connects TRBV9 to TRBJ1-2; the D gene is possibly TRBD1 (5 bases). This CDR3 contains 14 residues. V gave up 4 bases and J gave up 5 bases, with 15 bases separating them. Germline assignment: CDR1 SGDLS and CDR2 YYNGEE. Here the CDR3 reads CASSPLDTGYGYTF. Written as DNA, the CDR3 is TGTGCCAGCAGCCCCCTGGACACGGGGTATGGCTACACCTTC.

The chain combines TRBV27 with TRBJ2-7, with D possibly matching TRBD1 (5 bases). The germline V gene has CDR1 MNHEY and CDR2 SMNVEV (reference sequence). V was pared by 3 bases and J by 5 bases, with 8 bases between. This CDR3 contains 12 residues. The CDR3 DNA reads TGTGCCAGCAGTTTGGCAGGGCACGAGCAGTACTTC. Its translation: CASSLAGHEQYF.

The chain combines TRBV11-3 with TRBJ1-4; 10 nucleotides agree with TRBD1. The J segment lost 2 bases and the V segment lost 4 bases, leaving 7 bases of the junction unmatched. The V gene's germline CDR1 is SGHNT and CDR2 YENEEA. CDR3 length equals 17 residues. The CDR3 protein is CASSSDRGRGTNEKLFF. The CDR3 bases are TGTGCCAGCAGCTCCGACAGGGGGCGTGGGACTAATGAAAAACTGTTTTTT.